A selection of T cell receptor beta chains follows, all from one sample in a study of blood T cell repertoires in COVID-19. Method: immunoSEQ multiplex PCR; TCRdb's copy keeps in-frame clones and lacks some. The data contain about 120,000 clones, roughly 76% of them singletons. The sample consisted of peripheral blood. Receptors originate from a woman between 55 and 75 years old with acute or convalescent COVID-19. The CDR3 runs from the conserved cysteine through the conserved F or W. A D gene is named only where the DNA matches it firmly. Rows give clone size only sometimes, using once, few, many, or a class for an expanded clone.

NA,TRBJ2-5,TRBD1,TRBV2,TGTGCCAGCAAGGGACAGACCCTTAAAACAGAGACCCAGTACTTC,CASKGQTLKTETQYF
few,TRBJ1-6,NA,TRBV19,TGTGCCAGTAGTGCCCCGGGACTGTCTAATTCACCCCTCCACTTT,CASSAPGLSNSPLHF
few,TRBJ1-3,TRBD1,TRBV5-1,TGCGCCAGCGGGGACAGTATGAGCGGAAACACCATATATTTT,CASGDSMSGNTIYF
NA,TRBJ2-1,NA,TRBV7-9,TGTGCCAGCAGCCCATACGGAGGCCGGGACAATGAGCAGTTCTTC,CASSPYGGRDNEQFF
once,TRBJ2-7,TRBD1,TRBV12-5,TGTGCAACCGGGACAGGGGGCGAGTACGAGCAGTACTTC,CATGTGGEYEQYF
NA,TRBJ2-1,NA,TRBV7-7,TGTGCCAGCAGCTCCCAACCCACAATCCCTGGTAATGAGCAGTTCTTC,CASSSQPTIPGNEQFF
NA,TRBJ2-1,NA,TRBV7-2,TGTGCCAGCAGCTTAGGTGGTAGCGGCCAAGAGCAGTTCTTC,CASSLGGSGQEQFF
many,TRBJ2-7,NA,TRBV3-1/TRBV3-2,TGTGCCAGCAGCCAAGAGGTTGGGGGCCTTTCCTACGAGCAGTACTTC,CASSQEVGGLSYEQYF
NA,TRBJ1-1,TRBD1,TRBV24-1,TGTGCCACCAGTGCTAACAGGGGATACACTGAAGCTTTCTTT,CATSANRGYTEAFF
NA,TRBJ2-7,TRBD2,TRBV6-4,TGTGCCAGCAGTGGCTTACTAGCGGGGTACTCTTACGAGCAGTACTTC,CASSGLLAGYSYEQYF
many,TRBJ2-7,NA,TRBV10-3,TGTGCCATCAGTGAGTCGAGTCGTTTGCGTAGCTCCTACGAGCAGTACTTC,CAISESSRLRSSYEQYF
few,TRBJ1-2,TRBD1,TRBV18,TGTGCCAGCTCACCAAGGACAGGGGATTCCTATGGCTACACCTTC,CASSPRTGDSYGYTF
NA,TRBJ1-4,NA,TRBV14,TGTGCCAGCAGCCAAGCCCTCGGGACTAATGAAAAACTGTTTTTT,CASSQALGTNEKLFF
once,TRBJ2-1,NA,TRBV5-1,TGCGCCAGCAGCTTCAACAATGAGCAGTTCTTC,CASSFNNEQFF
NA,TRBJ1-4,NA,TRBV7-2,TGTGCCAGCAGCCGCCGACCCATGAGGGGGTATAATGAAAAACTGTTTTTT,CASSRRPMRGYNEKLFF
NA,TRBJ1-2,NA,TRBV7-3,TGTGCCAGCAGCTTATCGGGGGTAGACTATGGCTACACCTTC,CASSLSGVDYGYTF
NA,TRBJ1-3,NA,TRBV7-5,TGTGTCAGAAGCTCGACAGGGATGTCTGGAAACACCATATATTTT,CVRSSTGMSGNTIYF